What follows describes a single TCR beta chain. This clonotype appeared many times. Its antigen remains undetermined. Base qualities are missing; no much larger clone stands one base away. Receptor libraries were prepared by PCR. The sequencer listed for this sample is Illumina HiSeq 2500. To reduce PCR and sequencing biases, unique molecular identifiers were built into the TCR beta cDNA libraries. Every 1 to 10 million input T cells yielded around 500,000 cDNA molecules, meaning each molecule approximated one T cell. The patient libraries were prepared and sequenced with the same protocol used for the earlier healthy control dataset. Within a given batch, samples were prepared together, multiplexed and sequenced on the same HiSeq lane. The authors' analysis ran thus. Raw barcoded reads were processed with MIGEC, and single-read molecular identifier groups were discarded before consensus assembly and CDR3 extraction. VDJtools was used for post-analysis of the clonotype tables, with diversity normalized by down-sampling every dataset to the smallest sample size. Repertoire overlap clustering matched CDR3 amino acid but not nucleotide sequences to correct batch-related cross-sample contamination. The public reads were reanalyzed by TCRdb: fastp trimming at Q25, MiXCR alignment, in-frame beta chains only. Merged by CDR3 protein, the rows form single entries marked with the most common genes and DNA. These V and J calls originate from TCRdb's pipeline instead of the authors' own analysis. For this sample there are about 760,000 distinct CDR3 sequences; roughly 30% appear just once. The leading ten clones occupy 0.56% of the sample.

TCR beta repertoires were profiled from peripheral blood of under 15 young patients with multiple sclerosis to demonstrate the VDJtools post-analysis software. The patients with multiple sclerosis were children and adolescents between roughly 6 and 16 years of age. From its cysteine to its phenylalanine, the CDR3 spans 14 amino acids. Only the CDR3 region is kept as DNA, spanning 42 bases read in frame from base 1. V and J are truncated by 7 bases and 2 bases respectively, leaving an intervening sequence of 13 bases. The CDR1 and CDR2 encoded by the germline V gene are LGHNT and FRNRAP. The sample is drawn from a study of post-analysis software for immune sequencing data (dated by TCRdb to about 2015). For the wider study: Disease courses on record covered relapsing-remitting, secondary progressive and progressive-relapsing multiple sclerosis, though some patients had no subtype annotation. A subset of samples was prepared in parallel using single-end sample barcoding, then pooled and co-amplified after Illumina adapter ligation. The patient repertoires were compared against 10 to 12 previously published healthy control repertoires obtained from donors aged 6 to 25 years. Summary of the overall study and its limitations: The control group was slightly older than the multiple sclerosis patient group. Significantly higher frequencies in patients than in controls were found for about five TRBV segments, including TRBV5-6, TRBV5-1 and TRBV20-1. Direct clustering with F measure showed strong co-clustering of samples prepared in the same batch, prompting a batch-effect correction. Significantly lower normalized Chao1 diversity was found in multiple sclerosis patients than in controls, suggesting substantial peripheral T-cell clonal expansion.

The sequence is built from TRBV12-5 and TRBJ2-3; no D gene call is confident. The sequenced sample consisted of blood. This receptor was identified in a girl aged 5-17 years with multiple sclerosis. The bases read TGTGCTAGTGCCGGAAGTTGGGACACAGATACGCAGTATTTT. This is translated as CASAGSWDTDTQYF.